This is a list of T cell receptor beta chains from one sample in a study of blood T cell repertoires in COVID-19. This table comes from immunoSEQ multiplex PCR, and its TCRdb copy is limited to in-frame clones, with some not included. Altogether 65,000 to 95,000 clones are present, 60% to 75% being singletons, with the ten largest covering less than 7.5%. The sequenced material came from peripheral blood. These receptors all stem from a man aged 45 to 65 with active or convalescent COVID-19. Both conserved end residues are part of each CDR3. The order of the fields is clone size, J gene, V gene, D gene, CDR3 DNA, CDR3 protein. The D gene is left open where the match is weak. For some rows the clone size is stated as once, few or many, or as a class when expanded; others skip it.

-,TRBJ1-2,TRBV24-1,TRBD1,TGTGCCACCAGTGATTCGGCAGGGGGCGTAAGCTATGGCTACACCTTC,CATSDSAGGVSYGYTF
-,TRBJ2-1,TRBV10-2,TRBD2,TGCGCCAGCAGTCTTGGACTAGAGGGGAATGAGCAGTTCTTC,CASSLGLEGNEQFF
-,TRBJ2-1,TRBV4-3,TRBD2,TGCGCCAGCAGCCAAGGCGGGGGAAATATGGATGAGCAGTTCTTC,CASSQGGGNMDEQFF
-,TRBJ1-6,TRBV21-1,-,TGTGCCAGCGCCAAAGGGGGGGGCGATTCACCCCTCCACTTT,CASAKGGGDSPLHF
-,TRBJ2-7,TRBV5-4,TRBD1,TGTGCCAGCAGCTTGGCCGGGACAGTGCGAGCCGAGCAGTACTTC,CASSLAGTVRAEQYF
few,TRBJ1-4,TRBV21-1,-,TGTGCCCCCTTCTGGTTCTGGTTGGGAGGGTACAGGGTAAATGAAAAACTGTTTTTT,CAPFWFWLGGYRVNEKLFF
-,TRBJ2-7,TRBV2,TRBD1,TGTGCCAGCAGCCGAGGACAGGGGGGCTACGAGCAGTACTTC,CASSRGQGGYEQYF
-,TRBJ1-6,TRBV19,-,TGTGCCAGTAGGGGACCGGGACTGCTTAATTCACCCCTCCACTTT,CASRGPGLLNSPLHF
-,TRBJ2-2,TRBV11-2,TRBD1,TGTGCCAGCAGCCCGGGACAGAGCGCGAACACCGGGGAGCTGTTTTTT,CASSPGQSANTGELFF
-,TRBJ1-1,TRBV19,TRBD1,TGTGCCAGTAGTGACCGACAGGGGAACACTGAAGCTTTCTTT,CASSDRQGNTEAFF
-,TRBJ1-1,TRBV12-3/TRBV12-4,-,TGTGCCAGCAGCAGAGGAGCGACTGAAGCTTTCTTT,CASSRGATEAFF
-,TRBJ2-5,TRBV5-4,TRBD2,TGTGCCAGCAGCTTGGGGACTAGCGGGGGGCCGTACCAAGAGACCCAGTACTTC,CASSLGTSGGPYQETQYF
few,TRBJ1-3,TRBV6-2/TRBV6-3,-,TGTGCCAGCAGTAAGGGTCGACAGTCCTCTGGAAACACCATATATTTT,CASSKGRQSSGNTIYF
-,TRBJ2-3,TRBV5-8,TRBD1,TGTGCCAGCAGCGGACAGGTACTTAGCACAGATACGCAGTATTTT,CASSGQVLSTDTQYF
-,TRBJ1-2,TRBV29-1,-,TGCAGCGTTGGGACTTACTATGGCTACACCTTC,CSVGTYYGYTF
once,TRBJ2-1,TRBV5-1,TRBD2,TGCGCCAGCAGCCCCGGGACTAGCGGCAATGAGCAGTTCTTC,CASSPGTSGNEQFF
-,TRBJ1-4,TRBV3-1/TRBV3-2,-,TGTGCCAGCAGCCAAGAACGGCAGGGAAACGAAAAACTGTTTTTT,CASSQERQGNEKLFF
-,TRBJ2-4,TRBV4-1,TRBD2,TGCGCCAGCAGCCAAGAAAGTGGGGGGGGTATATGGAACATTCAGTACTTC,CASSQESGGGIWNIQYF
-,TRBJ2-7,TRBV11-2,-,TGTGCCAGCAGCTTAGCGGGGGGCAGGGGTGAGCAGTACTTC,CASSLAGGRGEQYF
-,TRBJ2-2,TRBV19,-,TGTGCCAGTAGTATTGAAGAGGGCGGGGAGCTGTTTTTT,CASSIEEGGELFF
-,TRBJ2-3,TRBV4-3,TRBD1,TGCGCCAGCAGCCAAGACACGGGACAGGGCCCCGATACGCAGTATTTT,CASSQDTGQGPDTQYF
-,TRBJ2-1,TRBV7-6,-,TGTGCCAGCAGCTTAGCGGGACATACCTACAATGAGCAGTTCTTC,CASSLAGHTYNEQFF
-,TRBJ2-1,TRBV10-3,-,TGTGCCATCAGTATATCAGGGGTTATGGGGGCATCCTACAATGAGCAGTTCTTC,CAISISGVMGASYNEQFF
-,TRBJ1-4,TRBV4-3,-,TGCGCCAGCAGCCAGGACGCACAGGTCAATGAAAAACTGTTTTTT,CASSQDAQVNEKLFF
-,TRBJ1-2,TRBV10-3,TRBD1,TGTGCCATCAGTATTGGACAGGGGGCCAGCTATGGCTACACCTTC,CAISIGQGASYGYTF
-,TRBJ2-1,TRBV2,TRBD2,TGTGCCAGCAGGTCGGGCGGGGGGGCAAACAATGAGCAGTTCTTC,CASRSGGGANNEQFF
-,TRBJ2-1,TRBV13,-,TGTGCCAGCAGCTCGAAGACTCCTTTCCTTAGGGGATCCTACAATGAGCAGTTCTTC,CASSSKTPFLRGSYNEQFF